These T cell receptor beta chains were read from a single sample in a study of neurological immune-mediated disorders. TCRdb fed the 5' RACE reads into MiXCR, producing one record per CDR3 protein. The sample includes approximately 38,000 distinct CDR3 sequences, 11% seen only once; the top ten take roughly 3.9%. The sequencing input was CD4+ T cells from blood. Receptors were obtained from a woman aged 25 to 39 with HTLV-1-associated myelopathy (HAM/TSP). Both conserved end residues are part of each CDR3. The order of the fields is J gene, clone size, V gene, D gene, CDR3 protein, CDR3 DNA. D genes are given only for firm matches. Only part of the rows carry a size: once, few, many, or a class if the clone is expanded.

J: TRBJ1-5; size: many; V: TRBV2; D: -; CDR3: CASSLRQINSNQPQHF; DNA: TGTGCCAGCAGCCTTCGACAGATAAATAGCAATCAGCCCCAGCATTTT
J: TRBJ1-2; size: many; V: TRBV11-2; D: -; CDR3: CASSLPGFYGYTF; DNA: TGTGCCAGCAGCTTACCGGGGTTCTATGGCTACACCTTC
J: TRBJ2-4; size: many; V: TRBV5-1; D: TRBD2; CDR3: CASSPRDRGENIQYF; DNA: TGCGCCAGCAGCCCGAGAGACCGGGGGGAAAACATTCAGTACTTC
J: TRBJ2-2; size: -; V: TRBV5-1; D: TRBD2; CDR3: CDRRLAGEAGELFF; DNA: TGCGACCGCAGATTAGCGGGGGAAGCAGGGGAGCTGTTTTTT
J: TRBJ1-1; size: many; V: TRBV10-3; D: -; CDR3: CATRGAGAMNTEAFF; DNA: TGTGCCACCCGGGGTGCAGGAGCCATGAACACTGAAGCTTTCTTT
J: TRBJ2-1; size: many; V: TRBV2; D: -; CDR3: CASSPFNEQFF; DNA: TGTGCCAGCAGCCCGTTCAATGAGCAGTTCTTC
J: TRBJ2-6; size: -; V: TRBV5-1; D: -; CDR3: CASSSYWLNSGANVLTF; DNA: TGCGCCAGCAGCTCCTATTGGCTTAACTCTGGGGCCAACGTCCTGACTTTC
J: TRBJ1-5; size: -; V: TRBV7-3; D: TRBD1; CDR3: CAREAGGSNQPQHF; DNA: TGTGCCAGGGAGGCAGGGGGCAGCAATCAGCCCCAGCATTTT
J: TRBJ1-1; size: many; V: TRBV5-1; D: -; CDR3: CASSPTTGRDTEAFF; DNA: TGCGCCAGCAGCCCGACTACAGGGCGGGACACTGAAGCTTTCTTT
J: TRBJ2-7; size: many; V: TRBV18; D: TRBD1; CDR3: CASSSGTDNYEQYF; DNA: TGTGCCAGCTCATCCGGGACAGACAACTACGAGCAGTACTTC
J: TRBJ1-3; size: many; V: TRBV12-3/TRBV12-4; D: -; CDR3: CASIELTAGIYF; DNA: TGTGCCAGCATCGAGTTGACAGCCGGCATATATTTT
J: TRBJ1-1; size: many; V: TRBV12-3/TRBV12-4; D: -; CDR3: CASSPPPLNTEAFF; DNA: TGTGCCAGCAGCCCGCCCCCCCTGAACACTGAAGCTTTCTTT
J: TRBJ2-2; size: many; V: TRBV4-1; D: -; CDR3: CASSPWNGGTGELFF; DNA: TGCGCCAGCAGCCCTTGGAATGGTGGAACCGGGGAGCTGTTTTTT
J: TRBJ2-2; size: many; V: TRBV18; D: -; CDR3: CASSREDGTGELFF; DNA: TGTGCCAGCTCCCGAGAGGACGGTACCGGGGAGCTGTTTTTT
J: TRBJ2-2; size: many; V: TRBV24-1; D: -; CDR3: CATQGSRDTGELFF; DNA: TGTGCCACCCAGGGATCACGGGACACCGGGGAGCTGTTTTTT
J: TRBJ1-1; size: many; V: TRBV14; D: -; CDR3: CASSHSGGIGNTEAFF; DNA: TGTGCCAGCAGCCACTCCGGGGGAATAGGGAACACTGAAGCTTTCTTT
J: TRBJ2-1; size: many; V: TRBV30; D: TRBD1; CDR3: CAWKGAPSRAQFF; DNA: TGTGCCTGGAAGGGGGCCCCCAGTCGGGCGCAGTTCTTC
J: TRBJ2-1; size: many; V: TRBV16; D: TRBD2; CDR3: CASSHRTSGIYNEQFF; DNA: TGTGCCAGCAGCCATCGGACTAGCGGGATTTACAATGAGCAGTTCTTC
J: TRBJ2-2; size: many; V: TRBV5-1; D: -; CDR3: CASSLADTYTGELFF; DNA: TGCGCCAGCAGCTTGGCGGACACCTACACCGGGGAGCTGTTTTTT
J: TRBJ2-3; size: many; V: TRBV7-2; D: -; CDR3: CASSLSRATDTQYF; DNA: TGTGCCAGCAGCTTATCAAGGGCGACAGATACGCAGTATTTT
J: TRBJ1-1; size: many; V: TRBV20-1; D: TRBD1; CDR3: CSARENRGENTEAFF; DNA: TGCAGTGCTAGGGAAAACAGGGGTGAAAACACTGAAGCTTTCTTT
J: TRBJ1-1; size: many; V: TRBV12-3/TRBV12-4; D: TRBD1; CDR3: CASRSARGRTEAFF; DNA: TGTGCCAGCAGGTCCGCCAGGGGGCGCACTGAAGCTTTCTTT
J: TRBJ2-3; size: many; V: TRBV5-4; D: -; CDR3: CASSFRSASTDTQYF; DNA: TGTGCCAGCAGCTTCAGGTCAGCGAGCACAGATACGCAGTATTTT
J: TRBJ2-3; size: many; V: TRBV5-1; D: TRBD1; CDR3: CASSSRTGSTDTQYF; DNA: TGCGCCAGCAGCTCCAGGACAGGGAGCACAGATACGCAGTATTTT
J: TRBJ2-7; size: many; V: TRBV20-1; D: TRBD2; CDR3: CSVGLASSYEQYF; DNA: TGCAGCGTTGGACTAGCTAGCTCCTACGAGCAGTACTTC
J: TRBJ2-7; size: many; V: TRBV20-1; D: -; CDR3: CSASTGTQVTYEQYF; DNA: TGCAGTGCTAGTACCGGGACACAAGTTACCTACGAGCAGTACTTC
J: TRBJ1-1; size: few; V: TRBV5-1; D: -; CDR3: CASSLGLSFGLTEAFF; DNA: TGCGCCAGCAGCTTGGGTCTCTCCTTTGGGCTCACTGAAGCTTTCTTT
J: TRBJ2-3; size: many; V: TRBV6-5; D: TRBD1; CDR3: CASSYRGTAGSTDTQYF; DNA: TGTGCCAGCAGTTACCGAGGGACAGCCGGGAGCACAGATACGCAGTATTTT
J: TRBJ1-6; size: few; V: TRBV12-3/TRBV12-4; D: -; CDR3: CASSPGSALHF; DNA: TGTGCCAGCTCTCCTGGGTCGGCCCTCCACTTT
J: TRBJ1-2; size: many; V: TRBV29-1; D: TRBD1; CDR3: CSVLDRGYGYTF; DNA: TGCAGCGTTTTAGACAGGGGCTATGGCTACACCTTC
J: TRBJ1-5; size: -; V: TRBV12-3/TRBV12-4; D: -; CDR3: CASSLGGVRINHPQHF; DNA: TGTGCCAGCAGTTTAGGAGGGGTCAGGATCAATCATCCCCAGCATTTT
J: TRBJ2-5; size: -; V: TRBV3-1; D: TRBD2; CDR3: CASSQSGNTETQYF; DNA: TGTGCCAGCAGCCAAAGCGGGAATACAGAGACCCAGTACTTC
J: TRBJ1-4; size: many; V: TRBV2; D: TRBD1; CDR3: CASNHRGANEKLFF; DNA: TGTGCCAGCAACCACAGGGGAGCTAATGAAAAACTGTTTTTT
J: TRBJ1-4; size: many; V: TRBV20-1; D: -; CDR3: CSARDLLGEKLFF; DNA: TGCAGTGCTAGAGATCTCTTGGGGGAAAAACTGTTTTTT
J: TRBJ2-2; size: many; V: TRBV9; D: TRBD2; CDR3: CASSPRGGANTGELFF; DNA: TGTGCCAGCAGCCCTCGCGGGGGGGCAAACACCGGGGAGCTGTTTTTT
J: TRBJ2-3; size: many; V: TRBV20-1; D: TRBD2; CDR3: CSASRGSGGADTQYF; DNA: TGCAGTGCTAGCCGGGGCAGCGGGGGGGCCGATACGCAGTATTTT
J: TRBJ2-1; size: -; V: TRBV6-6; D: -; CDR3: CTSSYKTRSNEQFF; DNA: TGTACCAGCAGTTATAAGACAAGGTCTAATGAGCAGTTCTTC
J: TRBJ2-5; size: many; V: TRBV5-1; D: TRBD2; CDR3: CASSFRTSGGSTQETQYF; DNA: TGCGCCAGCAGCTTCCGGACTAGCGGGGGGTCCACCCAAGAGACCCAGTACTTC
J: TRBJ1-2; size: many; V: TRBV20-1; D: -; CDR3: CSAASGAYGYTF; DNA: TGCAGTGCTGCATCAGGGGCTTATGGCTACACCTTC
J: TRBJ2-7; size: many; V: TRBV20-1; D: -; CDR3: CSARAGGSVSSYEQYF; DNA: TGCAGTGCTAGAGCTGGCGGTAGCGTGAGCTCCTACGAGCAGTACTTC
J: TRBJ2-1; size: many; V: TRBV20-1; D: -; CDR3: CSADHPNNEQFF; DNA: TGCAGTGCCGACCACCCCAACAATGAGCAGTTCTTC
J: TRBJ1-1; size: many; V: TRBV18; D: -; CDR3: CASSPGVGYEAFF; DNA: TGTGCCAGCTCACCGGGGGTAGGTTATGAAGCTTTCTTT
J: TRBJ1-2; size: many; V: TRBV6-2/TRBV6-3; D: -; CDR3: CASSLARDFYGYTF; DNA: TGTGCCAGCTCGCTGGCCAGGGACTTTTATGGCTACACCTTC
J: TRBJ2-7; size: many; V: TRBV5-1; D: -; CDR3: CASSTGRPRGEQYF; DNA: TGCGCCAGCAGCACCGGACGGCCCCGCGGCGAGCAGTACTTC
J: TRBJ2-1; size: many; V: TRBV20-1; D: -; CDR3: CSATGVRNEQFF; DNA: TGCAGTGCTACCGGGGTTCGCAATGAGCAGTTCTTC
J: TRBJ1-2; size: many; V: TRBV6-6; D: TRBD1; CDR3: CASSGIQGADYGYTF; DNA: TGTGCCAGCAGTGGGATTCAGGGGGCTGACTATGGCTACACCTTC
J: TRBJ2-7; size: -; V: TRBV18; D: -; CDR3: CASSPQPGGEAEQYF; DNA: TGTGCCAGCTCACCACAGCCCGGGGGTGAGGCCGAGCAGTACTTC
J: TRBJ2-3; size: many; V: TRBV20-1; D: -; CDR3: CSASKNSGGTDTQYF; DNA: TGCAGTGCTAGTAAAAATAGTGGGGGCACAGATACGCAGTATTTT
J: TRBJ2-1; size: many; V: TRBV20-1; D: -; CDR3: CSVMRPGNEQFF; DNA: TGCAGTGTCATGAGGCCGGGGAATGAGCAGTTCTTC
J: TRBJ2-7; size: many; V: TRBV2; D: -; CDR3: CASRRDRTHEQYF; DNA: TGTGCCAGCAGGCGAGACAGGACCCACGAGCAGTACTTC
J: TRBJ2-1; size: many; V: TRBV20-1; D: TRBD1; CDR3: CSAPTGTTSYNEQFF; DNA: TGCAGTGCACCGACAGGGACCACCTCCTACAATGAGCAGTTCTTC
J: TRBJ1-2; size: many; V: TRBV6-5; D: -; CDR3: CASSYRVSSYGYTF; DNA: TGTGCCAGCAGTTACCGAGTCTCATCCTATGGCTACACCTTC
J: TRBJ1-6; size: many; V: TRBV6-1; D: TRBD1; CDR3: CASKVPGQGHNSPLHF; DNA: TGTGCCAGCAAGGTTCCCGGACAGGGTCATAATTCACCCCTCCACTTT
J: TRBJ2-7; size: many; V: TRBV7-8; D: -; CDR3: CASSLAPRGSYEQYF; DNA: TGTGCCAGCAGCTTAGCCCCACGTGGGTCCTACGAGCAGTACTTC
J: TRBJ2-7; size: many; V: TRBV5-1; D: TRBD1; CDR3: CASGHGQGPYEQYF; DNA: TGCGCCAGCGGTCACGGACAGGGCCCCTACGAGCAGTACTTC
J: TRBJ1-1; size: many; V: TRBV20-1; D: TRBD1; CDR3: CSALTSGQANTEAFF; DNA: TGCAGTGCTCTAACTTCTGGACAGGCGAACACTGAAGCTTTCTTT
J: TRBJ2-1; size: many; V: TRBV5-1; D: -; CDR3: CASSSDSYNEQFF; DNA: TGCGCCAGCAGCTCGGACAGCTACAATGAGCAGTTCTTC
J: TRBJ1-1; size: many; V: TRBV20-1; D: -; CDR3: CSARDTGGGRDTEAFF; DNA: TGCAGTGCTAGAGATACGGGGGGGGGCAGGGACACTGAAGCTTTCTTT
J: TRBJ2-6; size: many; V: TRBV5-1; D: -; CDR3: CASSLAGTSGANVLTF; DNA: TGCGCCAGCAGCTTGGCCGGCACAAGTGGGGCCAACGTCCTGACTTTC
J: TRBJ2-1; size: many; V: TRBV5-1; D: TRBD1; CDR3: CASSLSTGTGSGEQFF; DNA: TGCGCCAGCAGCTTGTCGACCGGGACAGGGAGCGGTGAGCAGTTCTTC